This T cell receptor (beta chain) was recovered during a study of T-cell memory formation after mild COVID-19. Study as a whole: TCR clusters were mostly confined to one donor each. Findings of the study overall: Mainly in CM and EM were contracting CD4+ clones; CD8+ were in EMRA.

Using constant-segment primers, 5'RACE produced TCR alpha and TCR beta cDNA libraries carrying sample barcodes and UMIs. TCRdb re-called the 5' RACE reads with MiXCR, one entry per CDR3 protein. Here the sample spans about 350,000 distinct CDR3 sequences, roughly 14% being singletons. For this clonotype: The antigen remains undetermined.

Trimming pared 4 bases from V and 2 bases from J, leaving 12 bases between. The CDR3 extends over 15 amino acids. The chain has TRBV12-3 or TRBV12-4 and TRBJ1-5; D might be TRBD1 (5 bases). This clonotype was sampled from a young man who had mild COVID-19 (a few samples of this study predate the infection). Cell type and time point are not known. What was sequenced was PBMCs or a T cell subset sorted from them (not recorded which). CDR3 DNA sequence: TGTGCCAGCAGTTCGGGGGTCAAGGGCAATCAGCCCCAGCATTTT. Its translation is CASSSGVKGNQPQHF.